This TCR beta chain was profiled in a study of somatic mutations in cytotoxic T cells in rheumatoid arthritis. V lost 7 bases and J lost 3; bases outside the gene matches: 4. This CDR3 has 13 residues. The germline V gene has CDR1 MNHNS and CDR2 SASEGT. TCRdb's table, derived via immunoSEQ multiplex PCR, lists solely in-frame clones and lacks some. The sample has approximately 18,000 clones, over 75% seen once. The sample comprised CD8+ T cells sorted from blood. The chain uses TRBV6-1 and TRBJ2-7, with 9 bases fitting TRBD1. The origin of this receptor is an adult with rheumatoid arthritis. As DNA, the CDR3 is TGTGCCAGCACTGGGACAGGGCTCTACGAGCAGTACTTC. Translating it yields CASTGTGLYEQYF.